These 13 T cell receptor beta chains were all obtained from the same sample, sequenced in a study of graft-versus-host responses after intestinal transplantation. Generated by immunoSEQ multiplex PCR, the TCRdb table keeps only in-frame clones and is missing some. The table has about 41,000 clones, 85% to 95% seen once. Which antigens these TCRs recognize remains unknown. Sequencing was performed on unstimulated CD8+ T cells sorted from spleen or lymph node cells, taken before transplant. The source of these receptors is a human donor who was the organ donor for an intestinal transplant.

The DNA for the CDR3 is TGTGCCAGCAGCAGCCCCTGGGGGGACCCGGGAGCGACCTACAATGAGCAGTTCTTC. Translated, it gives CASSSPWGDPGATYNEQFF. The J gene is TRBJ2-1, the V gene TRBV11-2; tentative D call: TRBD2 (6 bases). Trimming left V 5 bases short and J 2 bases short, with 25 bases between. Germline V gene lookup returns CDR1 SGHAT and CDR2 FQNNGV. The CDR3 totals 19 residues.

J is TRBJ2-5 and V is TRBV6-5, with TRBD2 as a possible D gene (6 bases). V was pared by 9 bases and J by 3 bases, with 17 bases between. Germline V gives CDR1 MNHEY, CDR2 SVGAGI. The CDR3 consists of 14 residues. CDR3 in amino acids: CASSFAGSEETQYF. The CDR3, as DNA: TGTGCCAGTAGCTTCGCGGGGTCTGAAGAGACCCAGTACTTC.

This clone has only one observation. The V gene is TRBV30, the J gene TRBJ2-7; maybe TRBD1 (7 bases). V dropped 5 bases and J dropped 0 bases, with 17 bases sitting between them. Germline CDR1 reads GTSNPN; CDR2 reads SVGIG (reference sequence). The CDR3 runs to 15 residues. The CDR3 DNA reads TGTGCCTGGGGGAGGACAGGTTGGAGCTCCTACGAGCAGTACTTC. It codes for CAWGRTGWSSYEQYF.

This clone has only one observation. The rearrangement joins TRBV11-2 to TRBJ2-3, with TRBD2 matching over 8 bases. V shed 1 base and J 3 bases; nucleotides not matched to a gene: 9. Germline V gives CDR1 SGHAT, CDR2 FQNNGV. This CDR3 has 17 residues. CDR3 residues: CASSLAWTSRGTDTQYF. The DNA of the CDR3 is TGTGCCAGCAGCTTAGCCTGGACTAGCCGGGGGACAGATACGCAGTATTTT.

The chain joins TRBV4-3 to TRBJ2-5; D may be TRBD1 or TRBD2 (5 bases each). This CDR3 has 14 residues. The V end lost 1 base, the J end lost 5 bases, and 11 bases lay between the germline ends. Looked up from germline, CDR1 is LGHNA and CDR2 is YSLEER. CDR3 region: CASSQVWGPETQYF. The CDR3 nucleotides read TGCGCCAGCAGCCAAGTTTGGGGACCCGAGACCCAGTACTTC.

V and J are TRBV15 and TRBJ2-1; 7 nucleotides match TRBD2. The germline CDR1 and CDR2 sequences are LNHNV and YYDKDF (reference sequence). The CDR3 runs 16 residues. The junction had 9 bases not matched to a gene; V was cut back by 3 bases and J by 4 bases. CDR3 coding DNA: TGTGCCACCAGCAGTTCCCGGCTAGCGGAATACAATGAGCAGTTCTTC. This encodes CATSSSRLAEYNEQFF.

The V gene is TRBV4-1, the J gene TRBJ2-7; a possible D gene is TRBD2 (5 bases). This CDR3 has 13 residues. V was pared by 1 base and J by 4 bases, with 8 bases between. Germline V lookup: CDR1 MGHRA, CDR2 YSYEKL. CDR3 in amino acids: CASSQARGYEQYF. The CDR3 coding sequence is TGCGCCAGCAGCCAAGCGAGAGGGTACGAGCAGTACTTC.

The rearrangement links TRBV27 to TRBJ2-7; D not resolved. The germline CDR1 and CDR2 sequences are MNHEY and SMNVEV (reference sequence). This CDR3 has 13 amino acids. The ends were cut back, 0 bases at V and 3 bases at J, with 6 bases in the middle. The CDR3, as DNA: TGTGCCAGCAGTTTATCGTCCGGCTACGAGCAGTACTTC. This codes for CASSLSSGYEQYF.

The chain uses TRBV7-2 and TRBJ2-2; possibly TRBD2 for D (5 bases). The CDR3 totals 14 residues. Germline values: CDR1 SGHTA, CDR2 FQGNSA. Trimming stripped 5 bases from V and 1 base from J, with 8 bases between. CDR3 nucleotides: TGTGCCAGCAGCAACGGGGAGAACACCGGGGAGCTGTTTTTT. Translating it yields CASSNGENTGELFF.

This chain links TRBV6-1 with TRBJ1-5; possibly TRBD1 for D (5 bases). Germline V gene lookup returns CDR1 MNHNS and CDR2 SASEGT. The CDR3 is 16 residues long. V lost 4 bases and J lost 1, with 14 bases in between. The CDR3 DNA sequence: TGTGCCAGCAGTGGTCCGCTACAGGTGAGCAATCAGCCCCAGCATTTT. It codes for CASSGPLQVSNQPQHF.

This chain joins TRBV4-3 and TRBJ2-7; D is unclear. V lost 0 bases and J 2 bases, leaving 20 bases between the germline ends. There are 18 residues in the CDR3. Germline V lookup: CDR1 LGHNA, CDR2 YSLEER. The CDR3 bases are TGCGCCAGCAGCCAAGATCCCCCTCAATCATCACTGGCCTACGAGCAGTACTTC. It specifies CASSQDPPQSSLAYEQYF.

This rearrangement joins TRBV13 to TRBJ1-5, with 9 positions matching TRBD1. Trimming removed 5 bases from V and 7 bases from J; junction bases left unmatched: 6. In germline, CDR1 is PRHDT, CDR2 FYEKMQ (reference sequence). The CDR3 length is 14 residues. The CDR3 loop is CASSLGQGQQPQHF. The CDR3 bases are TGTGCCAGCAGCCTCGGACAGGGGCAACAGCCCCAGCATTTT.

CDR3 sequence reads: CASSLGISSYNEQFF. The CDR3, as DNA: TGTGCCAGCAGCTTAGGGATTAGCTCCTACAATGAGCAGTTCTTC. The rearrangement uses TRBV7-9 and TRBJ2-1; no definite D call. With 1 base removed from V and 0 bases from J, the gap between germline ends came to 7 bases. CDR3 length equals 15 residues. Per germline, CDR1 SEHNR and CDR2 FQNEAQ (reference sequence).